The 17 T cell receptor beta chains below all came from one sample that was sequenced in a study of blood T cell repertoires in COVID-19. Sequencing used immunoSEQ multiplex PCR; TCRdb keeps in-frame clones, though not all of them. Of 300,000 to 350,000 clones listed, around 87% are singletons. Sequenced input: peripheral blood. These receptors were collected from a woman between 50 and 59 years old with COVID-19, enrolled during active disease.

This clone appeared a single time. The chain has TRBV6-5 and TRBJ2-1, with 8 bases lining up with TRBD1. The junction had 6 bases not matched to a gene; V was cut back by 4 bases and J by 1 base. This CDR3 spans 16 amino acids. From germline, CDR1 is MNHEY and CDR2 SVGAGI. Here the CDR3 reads CASSSPGGRSYNEQFF. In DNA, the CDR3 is TGTGCCAGCAGTTCCCCAGGGGGCCGATCCTACAATGAGCAGTTCTTC.

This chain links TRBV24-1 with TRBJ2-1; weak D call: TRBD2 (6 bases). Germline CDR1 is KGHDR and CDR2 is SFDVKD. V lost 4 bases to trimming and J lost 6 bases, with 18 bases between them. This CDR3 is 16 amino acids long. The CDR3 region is CATSEHDPGAGNEQFF. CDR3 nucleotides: TGTGCCACCAGTGAACACGATCCGGGAGCTGGCAATGAGCAGTTCTTC.

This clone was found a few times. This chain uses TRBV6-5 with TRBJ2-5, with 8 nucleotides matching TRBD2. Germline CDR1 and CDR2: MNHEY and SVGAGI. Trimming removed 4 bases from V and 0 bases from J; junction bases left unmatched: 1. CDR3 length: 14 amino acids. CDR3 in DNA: TGTGCCAGCAGTTCCGGGGGGGACCAAGAGACCCAGTACTTC. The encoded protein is CASSSGGDQETQYF.

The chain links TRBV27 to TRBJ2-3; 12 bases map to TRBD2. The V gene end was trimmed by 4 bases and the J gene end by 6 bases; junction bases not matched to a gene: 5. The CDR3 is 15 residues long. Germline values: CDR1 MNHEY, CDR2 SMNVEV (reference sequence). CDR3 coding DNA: TGTGCCAGCAGTTCCCTAGCGGGAGGGCCCGATACGCAGTATTTT. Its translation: CASSSLAGGPDTQYF.

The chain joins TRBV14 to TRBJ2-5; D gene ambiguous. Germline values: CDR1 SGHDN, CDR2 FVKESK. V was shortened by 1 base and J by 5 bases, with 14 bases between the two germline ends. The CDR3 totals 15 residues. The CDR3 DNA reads TGTGCCAGCAGCCAAGGGAGCGTAGCTGGGGAGACCCAGTACTTC. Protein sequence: CASSQGSVAGETQYF.

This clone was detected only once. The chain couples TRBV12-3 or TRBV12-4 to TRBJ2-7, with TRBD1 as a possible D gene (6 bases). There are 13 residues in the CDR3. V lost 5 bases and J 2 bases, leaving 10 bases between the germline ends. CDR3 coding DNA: TGTGCCAGCAGTATCAGGGGCCCCTACGAGCAGTACTTC. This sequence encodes CASSIRGPYEQYF.

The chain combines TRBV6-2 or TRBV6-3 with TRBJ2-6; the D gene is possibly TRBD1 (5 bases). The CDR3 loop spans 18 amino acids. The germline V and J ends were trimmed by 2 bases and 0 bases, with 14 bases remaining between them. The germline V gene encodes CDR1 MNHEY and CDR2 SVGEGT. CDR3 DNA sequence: TGTGCCAGCAGTTACGTCAGGACACCAAACTCTGGGGCCAACGTCCTGACTTTC. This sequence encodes CASSYVRTPNSGANVLTF.

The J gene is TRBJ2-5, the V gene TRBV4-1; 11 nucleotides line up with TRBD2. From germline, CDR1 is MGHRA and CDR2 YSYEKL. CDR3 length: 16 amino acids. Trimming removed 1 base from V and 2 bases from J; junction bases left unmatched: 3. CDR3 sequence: CASSQGRTSGQETQYF. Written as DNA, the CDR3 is TGCGCCAGCAGCCAAGGGCGGACTAGCGGGCAAGAGACCCAGTACTTC.

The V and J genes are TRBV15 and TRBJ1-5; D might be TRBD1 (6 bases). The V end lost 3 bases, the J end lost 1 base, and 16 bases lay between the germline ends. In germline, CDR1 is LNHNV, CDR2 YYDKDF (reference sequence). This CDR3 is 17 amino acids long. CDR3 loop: CATSRTTGTLSNQPQHF. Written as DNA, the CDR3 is TGTGCCACCAGCAGGACTACAGGGACACTGAGCAATCAGCCCCAGCATTTT.

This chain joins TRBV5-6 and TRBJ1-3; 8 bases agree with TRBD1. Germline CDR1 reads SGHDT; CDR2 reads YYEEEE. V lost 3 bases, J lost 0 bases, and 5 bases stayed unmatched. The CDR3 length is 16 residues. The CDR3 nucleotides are TGTGCCAGCAGCTACCCGACAGGGGACTCTGGAAACACCATATATTTT. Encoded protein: CASSYPTGDSGNTIYF.

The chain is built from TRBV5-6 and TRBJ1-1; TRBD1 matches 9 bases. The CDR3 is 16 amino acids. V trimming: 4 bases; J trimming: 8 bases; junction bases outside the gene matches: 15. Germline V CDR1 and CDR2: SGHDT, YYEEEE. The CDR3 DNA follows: TGTGCCAGCAGCCCCATGATCCCGGGACAGGGCGTAGAAGCTTTCTTT. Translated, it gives CASSPMIPGQGVEAFF.

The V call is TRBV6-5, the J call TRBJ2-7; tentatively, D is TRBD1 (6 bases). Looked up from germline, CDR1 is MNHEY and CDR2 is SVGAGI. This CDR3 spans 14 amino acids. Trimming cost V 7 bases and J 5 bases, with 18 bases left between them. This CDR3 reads CASIQGRRIHEQYF. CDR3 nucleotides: TGTGCCAGCATACAGGGACGTCGGATCCACGAGCAGTACTTC.

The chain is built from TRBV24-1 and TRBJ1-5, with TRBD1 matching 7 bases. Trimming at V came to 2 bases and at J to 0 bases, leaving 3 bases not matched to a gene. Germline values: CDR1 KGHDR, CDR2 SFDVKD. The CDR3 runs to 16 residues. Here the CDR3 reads CATSDSGQVSNQPQHF. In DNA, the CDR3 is TGTGCCACCAGTGATTCTGGACAGGTTAGCAATCAGCCCCAGCATTTT.

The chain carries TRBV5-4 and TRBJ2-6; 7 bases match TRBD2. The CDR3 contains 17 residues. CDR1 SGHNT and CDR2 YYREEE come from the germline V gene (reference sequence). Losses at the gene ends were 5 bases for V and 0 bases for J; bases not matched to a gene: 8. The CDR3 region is CASSPWGGRSGANVLTF. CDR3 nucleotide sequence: TGTGCCAGCAGTCCGTGGGGGGGTCGCTCTGGGGCCAACGTCCTGACTTTC.

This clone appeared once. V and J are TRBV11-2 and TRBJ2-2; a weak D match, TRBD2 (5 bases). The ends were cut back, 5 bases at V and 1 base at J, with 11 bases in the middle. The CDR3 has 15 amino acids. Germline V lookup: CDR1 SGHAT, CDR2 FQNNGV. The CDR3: CASSKTTLNTGELFF. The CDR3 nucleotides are TGTGCCAGCAGCAAGACTACACTGAACACCGGGGAGCTGTTTTTT. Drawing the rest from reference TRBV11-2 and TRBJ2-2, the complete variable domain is EAGVAQSPRYKIIEKRQSVAFWCNPISGHATLYWYQQILGQGPKLLIQFQNNGVVDDSQLPKDRFSAERLKGVDSTLKIQPAKLEDSAVYLCASSKTTLNTGELFFGEGSRLTVL.

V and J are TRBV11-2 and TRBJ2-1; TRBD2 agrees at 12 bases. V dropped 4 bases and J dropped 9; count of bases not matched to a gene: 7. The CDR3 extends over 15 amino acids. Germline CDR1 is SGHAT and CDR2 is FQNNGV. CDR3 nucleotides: TGTGCCAGCAGCTCTAGCGGGAGGGCAGTTAGTGAGCAGTTCTTC. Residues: CASSSSGRAVSEQFF.

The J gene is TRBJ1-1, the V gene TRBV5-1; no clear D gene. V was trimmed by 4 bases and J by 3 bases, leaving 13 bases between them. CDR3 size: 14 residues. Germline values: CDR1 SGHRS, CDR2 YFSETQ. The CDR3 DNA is TGCGCCAGCAGCGCCGCGGGGTCATACACTGAAGCTTTCTTT. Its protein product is CASSAAGSYTEAFF.